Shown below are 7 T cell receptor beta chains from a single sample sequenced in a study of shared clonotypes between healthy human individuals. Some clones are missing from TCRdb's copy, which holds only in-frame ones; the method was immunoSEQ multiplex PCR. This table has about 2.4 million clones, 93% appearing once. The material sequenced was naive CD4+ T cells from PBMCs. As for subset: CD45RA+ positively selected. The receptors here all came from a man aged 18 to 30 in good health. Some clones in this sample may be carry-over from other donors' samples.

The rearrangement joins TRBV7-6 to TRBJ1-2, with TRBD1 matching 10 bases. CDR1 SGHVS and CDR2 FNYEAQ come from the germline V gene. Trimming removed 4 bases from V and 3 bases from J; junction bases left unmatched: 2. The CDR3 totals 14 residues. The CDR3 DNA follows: TGTGCCAGCAGCTCGGGACAGGGGCACTATGGCTACACCTTC. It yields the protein CASSSGQGHYGYTF.

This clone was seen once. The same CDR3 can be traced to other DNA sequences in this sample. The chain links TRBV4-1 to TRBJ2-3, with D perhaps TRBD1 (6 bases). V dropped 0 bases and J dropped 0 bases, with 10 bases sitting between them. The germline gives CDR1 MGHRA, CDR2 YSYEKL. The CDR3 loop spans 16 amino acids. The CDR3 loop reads CASSQETGLSTDTQYF. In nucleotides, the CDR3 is TGCGCCAGCAGCCAAGAAACAGGGCTTAGCACAGATACGCAGTATTTT.

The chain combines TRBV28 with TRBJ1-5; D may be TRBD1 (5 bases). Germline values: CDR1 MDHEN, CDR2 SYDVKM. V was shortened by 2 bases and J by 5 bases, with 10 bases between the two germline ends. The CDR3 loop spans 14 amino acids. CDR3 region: CASSLPGGYQPQHF. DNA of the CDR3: TGTGCCAGCAGTTTACCTGGGGGTTATCAGCCCCAGCATTTT.

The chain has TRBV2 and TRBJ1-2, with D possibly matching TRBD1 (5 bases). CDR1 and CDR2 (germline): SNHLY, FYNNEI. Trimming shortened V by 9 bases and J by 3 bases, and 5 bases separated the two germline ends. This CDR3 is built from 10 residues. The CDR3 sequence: CARGDYGYTF. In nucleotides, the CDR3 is TGTGCCAGGGGGGACTATGGCTACACCTTC.

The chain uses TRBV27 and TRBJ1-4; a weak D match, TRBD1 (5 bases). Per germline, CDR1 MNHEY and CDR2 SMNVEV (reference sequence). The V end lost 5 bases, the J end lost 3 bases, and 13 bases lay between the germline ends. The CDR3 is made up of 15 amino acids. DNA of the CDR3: TGTGCCAGCAGTAAGAGGGGTACCCCTAATGAAAAACTGTTTTTT. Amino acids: CASSKRGTPNEKLFF.

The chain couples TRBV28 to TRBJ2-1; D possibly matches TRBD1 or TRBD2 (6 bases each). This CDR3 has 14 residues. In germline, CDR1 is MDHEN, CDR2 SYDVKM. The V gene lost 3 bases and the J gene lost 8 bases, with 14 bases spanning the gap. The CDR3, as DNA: TGTGCCAGCAGTTTTCTCGGGGGCAGGTATGAGCAGTTCTTC. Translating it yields CASSFLGGRYEQFF.

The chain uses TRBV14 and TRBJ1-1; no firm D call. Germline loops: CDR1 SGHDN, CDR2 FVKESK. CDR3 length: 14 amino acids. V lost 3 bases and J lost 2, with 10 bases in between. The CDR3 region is CASSQRRRNTEAFF. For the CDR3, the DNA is TGTGCCAGCAGCCAGAGGCGTAGAAACACTGAAGCTTTCTTT.